Listed here is a single TCR beta chain. Its target is not known. The source of the sample is a study of shared clonotypes between healthy human individuals. CD4+ cells underwent separation, giving CD45RA+ naive and CD45RA-negative memory subsets. The length of the CDR3 is 14 residues. Germline V lookup: CDR1 SQVTM, CDR2 ANQGSEA. V shed 4 bases and J 3 bases; nucleotides not matched to a gene: 7. Study conclusions and caveats: Across a handful of donors, naive CD4 shared 4.5% to 6%, naive CD8 3.5% to 4%, memory CD4 roughly 2.4%, memory CD8 around 0.42%. The four-donor shared clonotypes exceeded non-shared clonotypes in generation probability, with non-shared ones scoring lower.

The authors distributed each subset's genomic DNA evenly over several immunoSEQ plates. TCRdb's copy holds only in-frame clones and misses some; the assay was immunoSEQ multiplex PCR. The repertoire holds 2 million to 2.5 million clones, with approximately 90% as singletons. The rearrangement links TRBV29-1 to TRBJ2-7; TRBD2 matches 9 bases. The sample consisted of naive CD4+ T cells from PBMCs. Regarding subset: CD45RA+ positively selected. The TCR comes from a man between 18 and 35 years old in good health. Some clones in this sample may be carry-over from other donors' samples. The CDR3 nucleotides are TGCAGCGTTGGGCGTAGCGGGAGTAGCTACGAGCAGTACTTC. It encodes CSVGRSGSSYEQYF.